This T cell receptor (beta chain) was recovered during a study of beta chain features in type 1 diabetes. Study results and limitations: A moderate, significant TCRB CDR3 shortening appeared in type 1 diabetes across four CD4+ subsets.

A word on this clone: The antigen is unknown.

Every isolated RNA sample was fully reverse transcribed, so sequencing captured expressed TCRB transcripts. Measured with immunoSEQ multiplex PCR; TCRdb has only the in-frame clones, and not every one. The sample includes 200,000 to 300,000 clones, 11% to 15% seen only once; the top ten take about 0.02%. Germline V gives CDR1 SNHLY, CDR2 FYNNEI. The CDR3 runs 14 residues. V lost 6 bases to trimming and J lost 2 bases, with 13 bases between them. Sequencing was carried out using naive CD4+ T cells from blood. V is TRBV2 and J is TRBJ1-1; TRBD1 might be the D (5 bases). The receptor comes from a young man with type 1 diabetes. The CDR3 loop reads CASRGTRGNTEAFF. The DNA for the CDR3 is TGTGCCAGCAGGGGGACTAGGGGAAACACTGAAGCTTTCTTT.